The clone carrying this TCR beta chain has just a few counts. Data came from immunoSEQ multiplex PCR; TCRdb stores just in-frame clones and leaves some out. Of roughly 100,000 clones in the sample, roughly 91% were seen once. This specimen comes from a study of control samples from healthy donors and cancer patients. This TCR was recovered from a man in his fifties or sixties with lung cancer. The material sequenced was PBMCs.

The CDR3 DNA is TGTGCCAGCAGCTTAGGCCGGGCGCATAATGAAAAACTGTTTTTT. Translating it yields CASSLGRAHNEKLFF. This chain uses TRBV7-2 with TRBJ1-4; D unresolved. This CDR3 region has 15 residues. Germline CDR1 SGHTA, CDR2 FQGNSA. Between the trimmed V and J ends, which lost 1 base and 4 bases, there was a span of 10 bases.